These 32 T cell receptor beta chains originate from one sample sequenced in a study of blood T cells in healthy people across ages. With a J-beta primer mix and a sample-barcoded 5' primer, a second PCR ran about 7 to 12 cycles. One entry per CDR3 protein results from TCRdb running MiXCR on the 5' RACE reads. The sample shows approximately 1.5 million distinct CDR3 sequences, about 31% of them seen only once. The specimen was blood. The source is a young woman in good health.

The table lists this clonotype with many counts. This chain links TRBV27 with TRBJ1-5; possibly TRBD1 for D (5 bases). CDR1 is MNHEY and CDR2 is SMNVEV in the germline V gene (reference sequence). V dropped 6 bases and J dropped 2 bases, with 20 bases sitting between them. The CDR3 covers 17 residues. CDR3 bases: TGTGCCAGCAGCCCCCGGGGGTTTCAGGGTGGCAATCAGCCCCAGCATTTT. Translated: CASSPRGFQGGNQPQHF.

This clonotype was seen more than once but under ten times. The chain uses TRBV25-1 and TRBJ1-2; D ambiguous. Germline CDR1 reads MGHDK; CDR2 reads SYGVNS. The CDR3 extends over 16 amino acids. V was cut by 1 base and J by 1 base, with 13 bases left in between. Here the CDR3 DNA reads TGTGCCAGCAGTGAATTTGACTTTCCAGTTAACTATGGCTACACCTTC. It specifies CASSEFDFPVNYGYTF.

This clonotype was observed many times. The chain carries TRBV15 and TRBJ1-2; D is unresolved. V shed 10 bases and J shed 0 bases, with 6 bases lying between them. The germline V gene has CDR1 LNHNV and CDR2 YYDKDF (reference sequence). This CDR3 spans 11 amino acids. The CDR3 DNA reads TGTGCCAAACGGGCTAACTATGGCTACACCTTC. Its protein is CAKRANYGYTF.

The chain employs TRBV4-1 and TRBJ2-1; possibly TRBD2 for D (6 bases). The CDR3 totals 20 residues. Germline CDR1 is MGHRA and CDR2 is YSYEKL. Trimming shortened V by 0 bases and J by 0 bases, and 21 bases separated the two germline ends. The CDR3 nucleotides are TGCGCCAGCAGCCAAGAGGAATGGCGGGGCGTGTCAAGCTCCTACAATGAGCAGTTCTTC. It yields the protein CASSQEEWRGVSSSYNEQFF.

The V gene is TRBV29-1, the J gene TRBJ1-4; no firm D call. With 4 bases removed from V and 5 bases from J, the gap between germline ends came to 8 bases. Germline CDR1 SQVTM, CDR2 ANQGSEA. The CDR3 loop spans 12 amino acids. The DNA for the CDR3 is TGCAGCGTTGGGCTGATGAATGAAAAACTGTTTTTT. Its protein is CSVGLMNEKLFF. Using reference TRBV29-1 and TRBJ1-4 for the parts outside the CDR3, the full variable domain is SAVISQKPSRDICQRGTSLTIQCQVDSQVTMMFWYRQQPGQSLTLIATANQGSEATYESGFVIDKFPISRPNLTFSTLTVSNMSPEDSSIYLCSVGLMNEKLFFGSGTQLSVL.

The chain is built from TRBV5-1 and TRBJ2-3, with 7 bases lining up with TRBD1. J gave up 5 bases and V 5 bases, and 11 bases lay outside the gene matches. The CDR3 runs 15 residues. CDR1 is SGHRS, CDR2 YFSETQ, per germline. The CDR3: CASRSTGVSLDTQYF. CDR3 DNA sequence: TGCGCCAGCAGGTCCACAGGGGTTTCGTTAGATACGCAGTATTTT.

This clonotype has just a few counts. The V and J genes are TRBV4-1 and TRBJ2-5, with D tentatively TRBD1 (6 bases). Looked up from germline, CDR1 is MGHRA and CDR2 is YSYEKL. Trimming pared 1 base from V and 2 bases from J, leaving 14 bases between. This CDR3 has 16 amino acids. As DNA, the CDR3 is TGCGCCAGCAGCCAAGGGGTGTTGGACAGTCAAGAGACCCAGTACTTC. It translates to CASSQGVLDSQETQYF.

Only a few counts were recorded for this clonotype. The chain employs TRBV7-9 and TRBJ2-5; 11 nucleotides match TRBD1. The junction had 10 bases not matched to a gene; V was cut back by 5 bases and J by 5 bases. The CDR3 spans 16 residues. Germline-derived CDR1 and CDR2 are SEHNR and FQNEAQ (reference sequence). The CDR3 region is CASSVTGTGGWETQYF. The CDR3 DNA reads TGTGCCAGCAGCGTTACCGGGACAGGGGGTTGGGAGACCCAGTACTTC.

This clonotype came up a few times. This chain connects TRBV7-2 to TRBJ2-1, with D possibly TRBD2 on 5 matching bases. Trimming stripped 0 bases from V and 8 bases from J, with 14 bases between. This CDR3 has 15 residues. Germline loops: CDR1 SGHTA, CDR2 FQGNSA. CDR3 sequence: CASSLAIARSDEQFF. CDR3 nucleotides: TGTGCCAGCAGCTTAGCCATAGCGAGGTCCGATGAGCAGTTCTTC. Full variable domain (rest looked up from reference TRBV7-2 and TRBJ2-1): GAGVSQSPSNKVTEKGKDVELRCDPISGHTALYWYRQSLGQGLEFLIYFQGNSAPDKSGLPSDRFSAERTGGSVSTLTIQRTQQEDSAVYLCASSLAIARSDEQFFGPGTRLTVL.

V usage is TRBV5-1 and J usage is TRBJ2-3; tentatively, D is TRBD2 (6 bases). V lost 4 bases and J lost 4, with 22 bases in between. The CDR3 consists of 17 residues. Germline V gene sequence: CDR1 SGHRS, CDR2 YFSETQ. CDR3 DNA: TGCGCCAGCAGCCCGATACCCTTGGGCGGGACCCCAGATACGCAGTATTTT. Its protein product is CASSPIPLGGTPDTQYF. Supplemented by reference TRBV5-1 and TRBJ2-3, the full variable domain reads KAGVTQTPRYLIKTRGQQVTLSCSPISGHRSVSWYQQTPGQGLQFLFEYFSETQRNKGNFPGRFSGRQFSNSRSEMNVSTLELGDSALYLCASSPIPLGGTPDTQYFGPGTRLTVL.

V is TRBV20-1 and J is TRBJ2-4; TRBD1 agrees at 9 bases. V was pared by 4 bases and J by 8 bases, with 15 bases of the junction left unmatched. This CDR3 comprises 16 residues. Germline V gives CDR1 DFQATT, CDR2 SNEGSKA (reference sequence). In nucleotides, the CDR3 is TGCAGTGCTAAAAGACGGGACAGGGTTGATCTATACATTCAGTACTTC. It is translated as CSAKRRDRVDLYIQYF.

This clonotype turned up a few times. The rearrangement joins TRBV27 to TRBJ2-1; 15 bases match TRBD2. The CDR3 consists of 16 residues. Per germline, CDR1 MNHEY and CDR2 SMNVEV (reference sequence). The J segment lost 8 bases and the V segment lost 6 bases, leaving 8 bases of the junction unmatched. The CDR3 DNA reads TGTGCCAGCAGACGGACTAGCGGGAGGGCCTGGGATGAGCAGTTCTTC. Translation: CASRRTSGRAWDEQFF.

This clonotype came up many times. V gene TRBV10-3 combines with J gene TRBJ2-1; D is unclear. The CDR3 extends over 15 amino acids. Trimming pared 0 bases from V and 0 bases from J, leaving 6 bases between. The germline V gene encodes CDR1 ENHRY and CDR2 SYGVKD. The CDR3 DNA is TGTGCCATCAGTGAGTCTGGGGACTCCTACAATGAGCAGTTCTTC. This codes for CAISESGDSYNEQFF.

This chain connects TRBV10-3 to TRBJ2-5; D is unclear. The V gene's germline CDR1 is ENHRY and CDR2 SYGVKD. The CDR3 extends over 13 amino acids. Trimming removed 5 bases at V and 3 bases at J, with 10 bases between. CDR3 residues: CAISSLVEETQYF. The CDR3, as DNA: TGTGCCATCAGTAGTCTCGTGGAAGAGACCCAGTACTTC.

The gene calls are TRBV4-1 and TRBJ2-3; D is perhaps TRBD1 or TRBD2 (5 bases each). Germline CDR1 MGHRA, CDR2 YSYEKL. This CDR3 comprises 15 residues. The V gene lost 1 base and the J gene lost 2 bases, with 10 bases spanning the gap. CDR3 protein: CASSQVEGHTDTQYF. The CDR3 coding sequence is TGCGCCAGCAGCCAAGTAGAGGGGCACACAGATACGCAGTATTTT.

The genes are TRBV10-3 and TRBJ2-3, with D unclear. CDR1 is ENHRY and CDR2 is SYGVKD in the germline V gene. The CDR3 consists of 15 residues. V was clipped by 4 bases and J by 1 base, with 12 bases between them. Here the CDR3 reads CAISALGLGTDTQYF. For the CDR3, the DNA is TGTGCCATCAGTGCCCTGGGGTTGGGCACAGATACGCAGTATTTT.

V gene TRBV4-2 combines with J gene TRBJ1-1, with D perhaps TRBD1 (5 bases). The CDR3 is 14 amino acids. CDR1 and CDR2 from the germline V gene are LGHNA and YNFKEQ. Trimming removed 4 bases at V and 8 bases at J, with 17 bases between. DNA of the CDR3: TGTGCCAGCAGCCCTGCGACAGAGTCCCAGGAAGCTTTCTTT. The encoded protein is CASSPATESQEAFF.

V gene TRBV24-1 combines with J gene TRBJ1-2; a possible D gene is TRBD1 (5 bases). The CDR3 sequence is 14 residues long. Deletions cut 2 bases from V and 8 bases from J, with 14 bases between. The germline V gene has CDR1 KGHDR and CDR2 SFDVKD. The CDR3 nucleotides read TGTGCCACCAGTGATTCGGGGGACCTCCGGGGCTACACCTTC. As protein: CATSDSGDLRGYTF.

CDR3 sequence: CASSPQVGDEKLFF. For the CDR3, the DNA is TGTGCCAGCAGTCCGCAAGTCGGGGATGAAAAACTGTTTTTT. This chain connects TRBV27 to TRBJ1-4; D ambiguous. Deletions cut 5 bases from V and 6 bases from J, with 13 bases between. This CDR3 region has 14 residues. Germline assignment: CDR1 MNHEY and CDR2 SMNVEV (reference sequence).

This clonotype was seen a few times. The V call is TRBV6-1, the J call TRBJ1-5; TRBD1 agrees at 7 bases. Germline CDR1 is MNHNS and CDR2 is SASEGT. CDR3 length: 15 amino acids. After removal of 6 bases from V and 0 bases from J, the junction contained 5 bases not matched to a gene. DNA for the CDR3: TGTGCCAGCAGCCCCGGGACAGATAGCAATCAGCCCCAGCATTTT. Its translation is CASSPGTDSNQPQHF.

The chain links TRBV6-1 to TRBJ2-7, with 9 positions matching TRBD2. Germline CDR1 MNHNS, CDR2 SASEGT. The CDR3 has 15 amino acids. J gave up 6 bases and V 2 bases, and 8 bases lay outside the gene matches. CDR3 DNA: TGTGCCAGCAGTGAACAGACGGGACTAGCTGGCGAGCAGTACTTC. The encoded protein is CASSEQTGLAGEQYF.

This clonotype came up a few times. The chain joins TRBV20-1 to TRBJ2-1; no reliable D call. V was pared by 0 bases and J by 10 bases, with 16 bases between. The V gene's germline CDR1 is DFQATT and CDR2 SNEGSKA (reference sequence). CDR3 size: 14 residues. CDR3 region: CSARDLRFRGEQFF. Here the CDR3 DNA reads TGCAGTGCTAGAGATCTCCGGTTTAGAGGAGAGCAGTTCTTC.

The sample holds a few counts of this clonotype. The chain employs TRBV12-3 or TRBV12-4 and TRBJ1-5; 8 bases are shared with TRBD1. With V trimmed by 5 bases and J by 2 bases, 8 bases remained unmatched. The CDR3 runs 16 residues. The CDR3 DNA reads TGTGCCAGCAGTCTCACCTTGACAGGGGGCAATCAGCCCCAGCATTTT. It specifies CASSLTLTGGNQPQHF.

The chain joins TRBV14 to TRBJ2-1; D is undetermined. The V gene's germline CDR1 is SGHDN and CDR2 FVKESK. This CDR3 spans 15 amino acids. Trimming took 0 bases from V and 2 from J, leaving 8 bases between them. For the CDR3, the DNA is TGTGCCAGCAGCCAAGAACCTGTGCCCTACAATGAGCAGTTCTTC. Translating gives CASSQEPVPYNEQFF.

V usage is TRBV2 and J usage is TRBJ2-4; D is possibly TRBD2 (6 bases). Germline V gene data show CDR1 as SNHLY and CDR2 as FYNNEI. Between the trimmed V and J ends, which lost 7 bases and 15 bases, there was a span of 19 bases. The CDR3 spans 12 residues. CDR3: CASTGVADEPYF. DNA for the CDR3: TGTGCCAGCACAGGCGTAGCGGACGAACCGTACTTC.

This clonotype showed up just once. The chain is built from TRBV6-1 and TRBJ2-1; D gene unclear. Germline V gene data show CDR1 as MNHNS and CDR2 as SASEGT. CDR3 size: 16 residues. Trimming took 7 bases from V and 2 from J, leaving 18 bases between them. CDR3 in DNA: TGTGCCAGCACCCTCCGGGCAGTTCAAACCTACAATGAGCAGTTCTTC. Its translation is CASTLRAVQTYNEQFF.

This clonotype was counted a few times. The CDR3 nucleotides are TGCGCCAGCAGCTTGGTGGTCGGGACTAGTGGGAACGAGCAGTACTTC. It is translated as CASSLVVGTSGNEQYF. The chain links TRBV5-1 to TRBJ2-5, with 8 bases lining up with TRBD2. Gene TRBJ2-7 matches the end of the DNA better, so the J call may be wrong. The CDR3 is made up of 16 amino acids. Looked up from germline, CDR1 is SGHRS and CDR2 is YFSETQ.

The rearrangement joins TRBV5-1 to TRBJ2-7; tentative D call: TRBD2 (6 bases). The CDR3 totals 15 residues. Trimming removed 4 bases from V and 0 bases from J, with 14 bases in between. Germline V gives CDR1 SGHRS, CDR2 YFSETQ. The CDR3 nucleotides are TGCGCCAGCAGCCCCCGGGGGATAGGCTCCTACGAGCAGTACTTC. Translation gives CASSPRGIGSYEQYF.

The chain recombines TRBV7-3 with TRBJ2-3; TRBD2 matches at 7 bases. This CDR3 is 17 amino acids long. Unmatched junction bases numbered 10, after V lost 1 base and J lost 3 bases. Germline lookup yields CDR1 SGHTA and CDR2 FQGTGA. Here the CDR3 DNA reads TGTGCCAGCAGCTTAAGAACCGGACGGGAGGTAACAGATACGCAGTATTTT. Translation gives CASSLRTGREVTDTQYF.

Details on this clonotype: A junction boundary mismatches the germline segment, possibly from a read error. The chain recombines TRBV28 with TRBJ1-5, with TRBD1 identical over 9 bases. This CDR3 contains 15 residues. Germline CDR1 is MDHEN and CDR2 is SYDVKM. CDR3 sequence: CASTSGQGHNRPQHF. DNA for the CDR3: TGTGCCAGCACTTCGGGACAGGGTCACAATCGGCCCCAGCATTTT. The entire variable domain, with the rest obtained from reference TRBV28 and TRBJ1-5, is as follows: DVKVTQSSRYLVKRTGEKVFLECVQDMDHENMFWYRQDPGLGLRLIYFSYDVKMKEKGDIPEGYSVSREKKERFSLILESASTNQTSMYLCASTSGQGHNRPQHFGDGTRLSIL.

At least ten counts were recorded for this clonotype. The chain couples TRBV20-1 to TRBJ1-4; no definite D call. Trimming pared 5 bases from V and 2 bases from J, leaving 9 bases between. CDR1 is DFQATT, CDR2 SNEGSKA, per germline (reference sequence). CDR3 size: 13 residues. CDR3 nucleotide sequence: TGCAGTGCTGCCCAGGCGACTAATGAAAAACTGTTTTTT. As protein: CSAAQATNEKLFF.

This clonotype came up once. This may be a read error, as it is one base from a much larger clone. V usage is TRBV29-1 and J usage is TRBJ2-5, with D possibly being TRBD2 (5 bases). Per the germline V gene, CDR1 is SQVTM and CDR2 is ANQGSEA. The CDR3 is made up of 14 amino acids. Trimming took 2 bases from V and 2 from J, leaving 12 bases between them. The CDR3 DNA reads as TGCAGCGTTGAACCCAGACGGGGTCAAGAGACCCAGTACTTC. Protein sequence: CSVEPRRGQETQYF.